This T cell receptor (beta chain) comes out of a study of identifying expanded T cells in peripheral blood. Study-wide results and caveats: Over about two and four weeks, about 15 and 19 clones changed, versus 1.2 between replicates.

CDR3 length: 16 amino acids. Deletions cut 2 bases from V and 0 bases from J, with 11 bases between. The germline gives CDR1 SGHRS, CDR2 YFSETQ. With regard to this clone: Its antigen is still unknown.

Healthy donors had no documented immune events, such as infections, while sampled. Produced via immunoSEQ multiplex PCR; TCRdb's table is partial and in-frame only. The top ten clones hold around 19% of a sample with about 81,000 clones, 84% of them seen once. The genes are TRBV5-1 and TRBJ2-2; D tentatively reads TRBD1 or TRBD2 (5 bases each). The source material was blood. This TCR derives from a person aged 18 to 69 in good health. Here the CDR3 DNA reads TGCGCCAGCAGCTTCGAGGGACGAGCGAACACCGGGGAGCTGTTTTTT. Protein sequence: CASSFEGRANTGELFF.